The clone carrying this T cell receptor (beta chain) was detected once. This record belongs to a study of control samples from healthy donors and cancer patients. Produced via immunoSEQ multiplex PCR; TCRdb's table is partial and in-frame only. Of around 130,000 clones listed, about 94% are singletons. The V gene's germline CDR1 is MNHEY and CDR2 SMNVEV (reference sequence). The CDR3 is made up of 15 amino acids. The V and J ends lost 7 bases and 7 bases respectively, with 20 bases between them. This receptor was obtained from a man aged 25-45 years in good health. The sequencing input was blood. J is TRBJ2-1 and V is TRBV27, with D possibly TRBD2 on 7 matching bases. The CDR3 loop is CASTPVGGGRNEQFF. The CDR3 DNA reads TGTGCCAGCACCCCAGTAGGGGGGGGGAGAAATGAGCAGTTCTTC.